Below, 12 T cell receptor beta chains from the same sample are listed, as sequenced in a study of T cell responses to AZD1222 COVID-19 vaccine. TCRdb's copy holds only in-frame clones and misses some; the assay was immunoSEQ multiplex PCR. The sample holds 150,000 to 250,000 clones, approximately 90% seen once. The sequencing here drew on peripheral blood, taken 28 days after the second AZD1222 dose. All receptors come from an adult who received the AZD1222 COVID-19 vaccine.

This chain links TRBV12-5 with TRBJ2-2; D is undetermined. This CDR3 has 15 amino acids. With 0 bases removed from V and 1 base from J, the gap between germline ends came to 6 bases. The germline CDR1 and CDR2 sequences are LGHNT and FRNRAP. The CDR3 sequence is CASGLVLQNTGELFF. The CDR3 nucleotides are TGTGCTAGTGGTTTGGTACTCCAGAACACCGGGGAGCTGTTTTTT.

This clone was counted only a few times. The chain uses TRBV7-9 and TRBJ2-1; TRBD2 matches 11 bases. This CDR3 has 15 amino acids. Germline values: CDR1 SEHNR, CDR2 FQNEAQ (reference sequence). Losses at the gene ends were 3 bases for V and 8 bases for J; bases not matched to a gene: 6. The CDR3 DNA reads as TGTGCCAGCAGCTTTAGCGGGAGGGCCGGTCATGAGCAGTTCTTC. Encoded protein: CASSFSGRAGHEQFF.

J is TRBJ2-1 and V is TRBV28; TRBD2 is a possible D gene (6 bases). V dropped 3 bases and J dropped 0 bases, with 15 bases sitting between them. The CDR3 sequence is 17 residues long. Germline values: CDR1 MDHEN, CDR2 SYDVKM. This CDR3 reads CASSFPGTLSSYNEQFF. The CDR3 nucleotides are TGTGCCAGCAGTTTCCCCGGGACTTTAAGCTCCTACAATGAGCAGTTCTTC.

This clone was observed a few times. This same CDR3 is encoded by further DNA sequences in the sample. The chain joins TRBV2 to TRBJ1-5; D unclear. V lost 6 bases and J 0 bases, leaving 9 bases between the germline ends. This CDR3 has 14 amino acids. Germline assignment: CDR1 SNHLY and CDR2 FYNNEI. Written as DNA, the CDR3 is TGTGCCAGCAGGACGGACTATAGCAATCAGCCCCAGCATTTT. It codes for CASRTDYSNQPQHF.

V usage is TRBV4-3 and J usage is TRBJ2-2; weak D call: TRBD1 (6 bases). From germline, CDR1 is LGHNA and CDR2 YSLEER. The V end lost 1 base, the J end lost 0 bases, and 9 bases lay between the germline ends. The CDR3 is 16 residues long. DNA of the CDR3: TGCGCCAGCAGCCAAGGACAGGAGACGAACACCGGGGAGCTGTTTTTT. Translated: CASSQGQETNTGELFF.

This chain joins TRBV24-1 and TRBJ2-7, with D tentatively TRBD1 (7 bases). V lost 7 bases and J 2 bases, leaving 20 bases between the germline ends. The CDR3 extends over 16 amino acids. CDR1 and CDR2 (germline): KGHDR, SFDVKD. This chain's CDR3 is CATSGDEGRGAYEQYF. CDR3 bases: TGTGCCACCAGCGGTGACGAGGGCAGGGGGGCCTACGAGCAGTACTTC.

J is TRBJ1-6 and V is TRBV10-3; D gene unclear. V was trimmed by 6 bases and J by 7 bases, leaving 13 bases between them. This CDR3 spans 14 amino acids. Germline CDR1 is ENHRY and CDR2 is SYGVKD. The CDR3 reads CAIRKEPGNSPLHF. For the CDR3, the DNA is TGTGCCATCAGGAAGGAGCCGGGGAATTCACCCCTCCACTTT.

This chain uses TRBV24-1 with TRBJ2-1, with D tentatively TRBD1 or TRBD2 (5 bases each). Germline CDR1 and CDR2: KGHDR and SFDVKD. This CDR3 region has 16 residues. V was trimmed by 4 bases and J by 2 bases, leaving 14 bases between them. The DNA of the CDR3 is TGTGCCACCAGTGACATCGGGACGGCAGCCTACAATGAGCAGTTCTTC. It codes for CATSDIGTAAYNEQFF.

The V call is TRBV6-4, the J call TRBJ2-1; weak D call: TRBD2 (5 bases). This CDR3 region has 15 residues. With 4 bases removed from V and 4 bases from J, the gap between germline ends came to 14 bases. CDR1 and CDR2 from the germline V gene are MRHNA and SNTAGT. The CDR3 DNA reads TGTGCCAGCAGTGTTGTTAGCGAGGCGTACAATGAGCAGTTCTTC. Translation gives CASSVVSEAYNEQFF.

This clone showed up just once. This chain connects TRBV5-1 to TRBJ2-2; D is ambiguous. V lost 4 bases to trimming and J lost 2 bases, with 6 bases between them. CDR1 is SGHRS, CDR2 YFSETQ, per germline. The length of the CDR3 is 13 residues. The chain's CDR3 is CASSAANTGELFF. The CDR3 region has the DNA TGCGCCAGCAGCGCGGCTAACACCGGGGAGCTGTTTTTT. The full variable domain, with the rest looked up from reference TRBV5-1 and TRBJ2-2, is KAGVTQTPRYLIKTRGQQVTLSCSPISGHRSVSWYQQTPGQGLQFLFEYFSETQRNKGNFPGRFSGRQFSNSRSEMNVSTLELGDSALYLCASSAANTGELFFGEGSRLTVL.

This clone occurred once. The chain employs TRBV21-1 and TRBJ1-5; whether TRBD1, the table's D call, matches the DNA was not checked. TRBV21-1 is given as a pseudogene. CDR3 length: 14 amino acids. Here the CDR3 DNA reads TGTGCCAGCAGCTATCAGGGGTTCAATCAGCCCCAGCATTTT. It codes for CASSYQGFNQPQHF.

This chain links TRBV29-1 with TRBJ2-1, with 13 bases lining up with TRBD2. Germline V CDR1 and CDR2: SQVTM, ANQGSEA. Losses at the gene ends were 6 bases for V and 7 bases for J; bases not matched to a gene: 15. This CDR3 has 17 residues. The CDR3 spells CSVLRTSGSWVGNEQFF. For the CDR3, the DNA is TGCAGCGTCCTCCGGACTAGCGGGAGTTGGGTGGGGAATGAGCAGTTCTTC.